This T cell receptor beta chain was observed in a study of T cell responses to AZD1222 COVID-19 vaccine. A note on this clone: Antigen: not known.

TCRdb keeps only in-frame clones here, not all; method: immunoSEQ multiplex PCR. The repertoire holds roughly 140,000 clones, 90% seen once, with roughly 3.1% in the top ten. Study-wide points: Only after the peak T cell response were repertoires sampled. Spike-specific TCR breadth and depth rose after two AZD1222 doses.

The sample was peripheral blood, taken on day 0 of AZD1222 vaccination. The clonotype originates from an adult in good health.

CDR3 region: CASSVTGGVGGYTF. The DNA for the CDR3 is TGTGCCAGCAGTGTGACAGGGGGCGTAGGTGGCTACACCTTC. This chain connects TRBV2 to TRBJ1-2; 10 positions agree with TRBD1. The CDR3 consists of 14 residues. CDR1 and CDR2 from the germline V gene are SNHLY and FYNNEI. With 4 bases clipped from V and 7 bases from J, the junction kept 6 bases outside the gene matches.